These 12 T cell receptor beta chains were sequenced from one sample in a study of cytomegalovirus exposure and HLA in healthy donors. The PCR had 60 Vbeta and 13 Jbeta primers. TCRdb keeps only in-frame clones here, not all; method: immunoSEQ multiplex PCR. The repertoire holds about 200,000 clones, with around 76% as singletons. The sequenced material came from PBMCs. The origin of the receptors is a middle-aged man in good health and CMV-seropositive.

The chain is built from TRBV14 and TRBJ1-1; D perhaps matches TRBD1 (5 bases). CDR1 is SGHDN, CDR2 FVKESK, per germline. Trimming cost V 0 bases and J 4 bases, with 9 bases left between them. This CDR3 is 14 amino acids long. The CDR3 spells CASSQEWGGTEAFF. The CDR3 region has the DNA TGTGCCAGCAGCCAAGAATGGGGGGGCACTGAAGCTTTCTTT.

The chain recombines TRBV30 with TRBJ2-3; 7 positions agree with TRBD2. The CDR3 has 13 residues. Germline CDR1 is GTSNPN and CDR2 is SVGIG (reference sequence). The V gene end was trimmed by 4 bases and the J gene end by 2 bases; junction bases not matched to a gene: 3. The CDR3 region is CAWTSGLTDTQYF. For the CDR3, the DNA is TGTGCCTGGACTAGCGGACTCACAGATACGCAGTATTTT.

V and J are TRBV9 and TRBJ2-5, with D possibly matching TRBD2 (6 bases). V lost 4 bases and J 4 bases, leaving 17 bases between the germline ends. The CDR3 extends over 15 amino acids. The germline gives CDR1 SGDLS, CDR2 YYNGEE. The chain's CDR3 is CASSREERGGETQYF. CDR3 nucleotide sequence: TGTGCCAGCAGCAGGGAGGAAAGGGGAGGAGAGACCCAGTACTTC.

The chain links TRBV9 to TRBJ1-2, with a possible D match to TRBD1 (6 bases). V lost 0 bases and J lost 3, with 12 bases in between. In germline, CDR1 is SGDLS, CDR2 YYNGEE. CDR3 size: 15 residues. CDR3 loop: CASSVEGVGDYGYTF. The CDR3 DNA reads TGTGCCAGCAGCGTAGAGGGGGTCGGGGACTATGGCTACACCTTC.

The chain combines TRBV27 with TRBJ2-3; 7 bases align to TRBD2. This CDR3 region has 13 residues. The junction had 3 bases not matched to a gene; V was cut back by 5 bases and J by 4 bases. Per the germline V gene, CDR1 is MNHEY and CDR2 is SMNVEV (reference sequence). The CDR3 spells CASSVAGADTQYF. The CDR3 DNA is TGTGCCAGCAGTGTAGCGGGCGCAGATACGCAGTATTTT.

The chain is built from TRBV19 and TRBJ1-4; tentatively, D is TRBD1 (5 bases). V lost 3 bases to trimming and J lost 7 bases, with 15 bases between them. The CDR3 has 15 amino acids. Germline V CDR1 and CDR2: LNHDA, SQIVND (reference sequence). CDR3 nucleotide sequence: TGTGCCAGTAGTATGGGGCCACCGGGGGGTGAAAAACTGTTTTTT. Protein product: CASSMGPPGGEKLFF.

Comments on this clone: A junction boundary mismatches the germline segment, possibly from a read error. The gene calls are TRBV5-1 and TRBJ1-1, with a weak D call TRBD1 (5 bases). The CDR3 spans 14 residues. Germline-derived CDR1 and CDR2 are SGHRS and YFSETQ. The chain's CDR3 is CASTLGPQNTEAFF. The CDR3 nucleotides read TGCGCCAGCACCTTGGGGCCCCAGAACACTGAAGCTTTCTTT.

V and J are TRBV2 and TRBJ1-2, with no clear D. Germline V lookup: CDR1 SNHLY, CDR2 FYNNEI. Trimming removed 10 bases at V and 8 bases at J, with 14 bases between. The CDR3 spans 11 residues. CDR3 residues: CANPVLAGYTF. The CDR3 coding sequence is TGTGCCAACCCGGTCCTCGCGGGCTACACCTTC.

The chain recombines TRBV5-1 with TRBJ2-3; D perhaps matches TRBD2 (5 bases). The germline CDR1 and CDR2 sequences are SGHRS and YFSETQ. Trimming removed 4 bases at V and 0 bases at J, with 6 bases between. The CDR3 covers 13 residues. In DNA, the CDR3 is TGCGCCAGCAGCGACTATAGCACAGATACGCAGTATTTT. Encoded protein: CASSDYSTDTQYF.

This sequence joins TRBV25-1 and TRBJ1-1; no firm D call. The CDR3 totals 17 residues. CDR1 and CDR2 (germline): MGHDK, SYGVNS. Trimming shortened V by 1 base and J by 1 base, and 16 bases separated the two germline ends. The DNA for the CDR3 is TGTGCCAGCAGTGAATTGGGCCGAGAAATAAAGAACACTGAAGCTTTCTTT. Its translation: CASSELGREIKNTEAFF.

The rearrangement links TRBV7-2 to TRBJ2-2, with D perhaps matching TRBD2 (5 bases). Germline lookup yields CDR1 SGHTA and CDR2 FQGNSA. CDR3 length equals 13 residues. V lost 5 bases and J 4 bases, leaving 8 bases between the germline ends. CDR3 in amino acids: CASSPRGTGELFF. CDR3 in DNA: TGTGCCAGCAGCCCTCGGGGCACCGGGGAGCTGTTTTTT.

The chain combines TRBV7-2 with TRBJ2-5, with 11 bases identical to TRBD1. J lost 5 bases, V lost 5 bases, and 13 bases had no gene match. CDR3 size: 17 residues. Germline V gives CDR1 SGHTA, CDR2 FQGNSA. The CDR3 sequence is CASSQNSGTGGLETQYF. CDR3 nucleotides: TGTGCCAGCAGCCAAAATTCCGGGACAGGGGGTTTGGAGACCCAGTACTTC.